This TCR beta chain was retrieved from a study of CD8 T cells in Susac syndrome. Study conclusions and caveats: Roughly five Susac-specific public clones appeared in CD8+ TEMRA repertoires, and roughly 15 in total CD8+ repertoires. The study's TCR sequencing and HLA analysis drew on a certain number of individuals. That number was acknowledged as relatively small.

Random-hexamer reverse transcription was applied to roughly 0.45 to 1 ug RNA. TCRdb redid the calling of the immunoSEQ multiplex PCR reads with MiXCR, one entry per CDR3 protein. The table has tens of thousands of distinct CDR3 sequences, 95% seen once. CD8+ and CD4+ T cells from blood underwent TCR beta sequencing. All included Susac syndrome patients satisfied recently defined diagnostic criteria for definite or probable disease. The CDR3 contains 20 residues. V was clipped by 6 bases and J by 4 bases; unmatched bases: 23. CDR1 and CDR2 (germline): DFQATT, SNEGSKA (reference sequence). A note on this clonotype: Its antigen is undetermined.

This TCR was sampled from a human donor with Susac syndrome. The chain links TRBV20-1 to TRBJ2-7; 14 positions agree with TRBD2. The sequenced material came from CD8+ T cells from PBMCs. CDR3: CSAVGLAGAEARLGRYEQYF. CDR3 nucleotide sequence: TGCAGTGCGGTGGGACTAGCGGGAGCCGAGGCACGTTTGGGTCGATACGAGCAGTACTTC.